What follows are 22 T cell receptor beta chains derived from one specimen sequenced in a study of T cells in Graves' hyperthyroidism and ophthalmopathy. From RNA transcripts, TCR beta CDR3 regions were amplified. The HTBI primer set served for first-round RT-PCR of the TCR CDR3. Using its own MiXCR run on the multiplex PCR reads, TCRdb lists one record per CDR3 protein. There are over 300,000 distinct CDR3 sequences in the sample; around 15% occur only once, and roughly 33% lies in the top ten. The source material was blood. These receptors originate from a woman between 40 and 55 years old with Graves' ophthalmopathy.

This chain uses TRBV2 with TRBJ1-5; 9 bases match TRBD1. The CDR3 runs 16 residues. V gave up 5 bases and J gave up 4 bases; unmatched junction bases: 9. Germline loops: CDR1 SNHLY, CDR2 FYNNEI. DNA of the CDR3: TGTGCCAGCAGTTCCTCTACAGGGGGCGGGAATCAGCCCCAGCATTTT. Encoded protein: CASSSSTGGGNQPQHF.

The chain recombines TRBV12-3 or TRBV12-4 with TRBJ2-7; 8 bases match TRBD1. This CDR3 spans 15 amino acids. J lost 4 bases, V lost 3 bases, and 8 bases had no gene match. The CDR3 nucleotides read TGTGCCAGCAGTTTCGGGGACAGGAATCCTTACGAGCAGTACTTC. Its translation: CASSFGDRNPYEQYF.

The sample holds many counts of this clonotype. The rearrangement uses TRBV7-6 and TRBJ2-7, with 7 bases that match TRBD1. There are 15 residues in the CDR3. Germline loops: CDR1 SGHVS, CDR2 FNYEAQ. V trimming: 5 bases; J trimming: 3 bases; junction bases outside the gene matches: 10. CDR3 amino acids: CASSPDPGQYYEQYF. The CDR3 nucleotides read TGTGCCAGCAGCCCAGATCCGGGACAGTACTACGAGCAGTACTTC.

This clonotype was seen at least ten times. The rearrangement links TRBV6-1 to TRBJ1-2, with D maybe TRBD1 (5 bases). This CDR3 comprises 16 residues. In germline, CDR1 is MNHNS, CDR2 SASEGT. The V and J ends lost 0 bases and 0 bases respectively, with 11 bases between them. The CDR3 reads CASSEARGTSNYGYTF. CDR3 in DNA: TGTGCCAGCAGTGAAGCACGCGGGACGTCTAACTATGGCTACACCTTC.

At least ten counts were recorded for this clonotype. This chain joins TRBV11-2 and TRBJ1-1, with D possibly TRBD1 on 6 matching bases. V shed 1 base and J shed 6 bases, with 12 bases lying between them. This CDR3 spans 14 amino acids. Germline CDR1 and CDR2: SGHAT and FQNNGV. The CDR3 nucleotides read TGTGCCAGCAGCTTAGGGTCAGGGGCGGCTGAAGCTTTCTTT. It specifies CASSLGSGAAEAFF.

This clonotype has at least ten counts. The rearrangement links TRBV7-2 to TRBJ2-3, with TRBD2 matching over 7 bases. V shed 0 bases and J 4 bases; nucleotides not matched to a gene: 10. CDR1 SGHTA and CDR2 FQGNSA come from the germline V gene. The CDR3 is 17 amino acids. The chain's CDR3 is CASSLAAGRELSDTQYF. Here the CDR3 DNA reads TGTGCCAGCAGCTTAGCGGCGGGGCGGGAGTTGTCAGATACGCAGTATTTT.

There are many counts of this clonotype. V usage is TRBV20-1 and J usage is TRBJ1-5; D unresolved. This CDR3 has 14 amino acids. V was trimmed by 0 bases and J by 5 bases, leaving 11 bases between them. CDR1 is DFQATT and CDR2 is SNEGSKA in the germline V gene (reference sequence). The CDR3 is CSARDRSGDQPQHF. The CDR3, as DNA: TGCAGTGCTAGAGATCGCTCGGGAGATCAGCCCCAGCATTTT.

The chain has TRBV7-9 and TRBJ1-6; no clear D. CDR1 is SEHNR and CDR2 is FQNEAQ in the germline V gene (reference sequence). The CDR3 is 15 amino acids. The germline V and J ends were trimmed by 3 bases and 8 bases, with 14 bases remaining between them. The CDR3 spells CASSLATLTDSPLHF. DNA of the CDR3: TGTGCCAGCAGCTTGGCGACCCTTACGGATTCACCCCTCCACTTT.

The rearrangement links TRBV6-5 to TRBJ1-2, with unresolved D. V gave up 0 bases and J gave up 8 bases, with 7 bases separating them. The germline V gene has CDR1 MNHEY and CDR2 SVGAGI. The CDR3 sequence is 12 residues long. The CDR3 region is CASSYSRGGYTF. The CDR3 DNA follows: TGTGCCAGCAGTTACTCGAGAGGCGGCTACACCTTC.

This rearrangement joins TRBV30 to TRBJ2-3, with D perhaps TRBD2 (5 bases). Germline V gene sequence: CDR1 GTSNPN, CDR2 SVGIG (reference sequence). CDR3 length: 14 amino acids. V was trimmed by 2 bases and J by 2 bases, leaving 11 bases between them. Written as DNA, the CDR3 is TGTGCCTGGAGTCTCGGGGTAGTCACAGATACGCAGTATTTT. Its translation is CAWSLGVVTDTQYF.

The V and J genes are TRBV7-9 and TRBJ2-7, with 10 positions matching TRBD1. J gave up 6 bases and V 11 bases, and 7 bases lay outside the gene matches. Germline values: CDR1 SEHNR, CDR2 FQNEAQ (reference sequence). This CDR3 has 12 residues. CDR3 residues: CAGGTGDREQYF. The CDR3 DNA is TGTGCCGGTGGGACAGGGGATCGCGAGCAGTACTTC. The whole variable domain, filled in from reference TRBV7-9 and TRBJ2-7, reads DTGVSQNPRHKITKRGQNVTFRCDPISEHNRLYWYRQTLGQGPEFLTYFQNEAQLEKSRLLSDRFSAERPKGSFSTLEIQRTEQGDSAMYLCAGGTGDREQYFGPGTRLTVT.

This clonotype was counted ten times or more. The V gene is TRBV12-3 or TRBV12-4, the J gene TRBJ2-7, with TRBD1 identical over 7 bases. After removal of 6 bases from V and 0 bases from J, the junction contained 5 bases not matched to a gene. This CDR3 is built from 14 residues. The CDR3: CASRAGGTSYEQYF. In nucleotides, the CDR3 is TGTGCCAGCAGGGCAGGGGGTACCTCCTACGAGCAGTACTTC.

The rearrangement joins TRBV5-5 to TRBJ2-7; 8 positions agree with TRBD1. The CDR3 is made up of 14 amino acids. V gave up 4 bases and J gave up 1 base; unmatched junction bases: 4. Germline CDR1 and CDR2: SGHKS and YYEKEE (reference sequence). The CDR3 DNA reads TGTGCCAGCAGCCTCCGGACAGGGTCCTACGAGCAGTACTTC. As protein: CASSLRTGSYEQYF.

V and J are TRBV11-2 and TRBJ2-7; 11 bases map to TRBD2. After removal of 5 bases from V and 4 bases from J, the junction contained 10 bases not matched to a gene. Per germline, CDR1 SGHAT and CDR2 FQNNGV. This CDR3 spans 16 amino acids. CDR3 protein: CASSPRGSGRAYEQYF. CDR3 bases: TGTGCCAGCAGCCCCCGGGGTAGCGGGAGGGCATACGAGCAGTACTTC.

This clonotype was detected ten times or more. This rearrangement joins TRBV6-1 to TRBJ1-2, with no clear D. This CDR3 is built from 12 residues. Trimming took off 8 bases at V and 4 bases at J, with 11 bases between the two ends. Germline V lookup: CDR1 MNHNS, CDR2 SASEGT. Here the CDR3 DNA reads TGTGCCAGCCACCAAGCACTCTATGGCTACACCTTC. It codes for CASHQALYGYTF.

This clonotype was seen at least ten times. The rearrangement uses TRBV12-3 or TRBV12-4 and TRBJ2-3, with 8 bases lining up with TRBD1. Losses at the gene ends were 3 bases for V and 11 bases for J; bases not matched to a gene: 10. This CDR3 region has 14 residues. The CDR3 is CASSFRQGARGQYF. The CDR3, as DNA: TGTGCCAGCAGTTTCCGCCAGGGGGCGAGGGGGCAGTATTTT.

The chain couples TRBV28 to TRBJ1-2; TRBD1 is a possible D gene (5 bases). Germline CDR1 reads MDHEN; CDR2 reads SYDVKM. With 5 bases removed from V and 0 bases from J, the gap between germline ends came to 10 bases. The CDR3 spans 14 residues. The CDR3 sequence: CASSPTQANYGYTF. The CDR3 DNA reads TGTGCCAGCAGTCCGACACAGGCTAACTATGGCTACACCTTC.

The rearrangement uses TRBV27 and TRBJ2-7, with TRBD1 matching over 9 bases. CDR3 size: 14 residues. V was clipped by 6 bases and J by 1 base; unmatched bases: 4. CDR1 is MNHEY and CDR2 is SMNVEV in the germline V gene (reference sequence). CDR3 sequence reads: CASSRQGESYEQYF. CDR3 bases: TGTGCCAGCAGCCGACAGGGGGAGTCCTACGAGCAGTACTTC.

The V call is TRBV20-1, the J call TRBJ2-4; D unresolved. CDR3 length: 14 amino acids. Germline CDR1 and CDR2: DFQATT and SNEGSKA (reference sequence). The V end was cut by 6 bases, the J end by 0 bases, with 12 bases between. CDR3 protein: CSAPGSVAKNIQYF. In DNA form, the CDR3 reads TGCAGTGCGCCTGGGTCGGTAGCCAAAAACATTCAGTACTTC.

The chain employs TRBV28 and TRBJ1-1; D unresolved. Germline CDR1 MDHEN, CDR2 SYDVKM. V lost 6 bases and J 6 bases, leaving 17 bases between the germline ends. This CDR3 comprises 14 residues. The CDR3 DNA reads as TGTGCCAGCAGCTTGGATCCTTCATCTCCTGAAGCTTTCTTT. This sequence encodes CASSLDPSSPEAFF.

This clonotype was observed a few times. The chain carries TRBV5-1 and TRBJ2-7; unclear D gene. With 5 bases removed from V and 3 bases from J, the gap between germline ends came to 9 bases. Looked up from germline, CDR1 is SGHRS and CDR2 is YFSETQ. CDR3 size: 12 residues. This CDR3 reads CASRDRSYEQYF. In DNA form, the CDR3 reads TGCGCCAGCAGAGACCGTAGCTACGAGCAGTACTTC.

This clonotype has only a few counts. V gene TRBV20-1 combines with J gene TRBJ1-2; TRBD1 matches at 7 bases. The CDR3 runs to 12 residues. Germline lookup yields CDR1 DFQATT and CDR2 SNEGSKA (reference sequence). The junction had 2 bases not matched to a gene; V was cut back by 3 bases and J by 4 bases. CDR3 amino acids: CSARNRGYGYTF. The DNA for the CDR3 is TGCAGTGCTAGGAACAGGGGCTATGGCTACACCTTC.